This record covers a single T cell receptor beta chain. The data belong to a study of T cells expressing NK-cell markers. On the study more broadly: Eight donors were sequenced, of whom seven were HCMV-seropositive, while the remaining one was HCMV-seronegative.

Germline loops: CDR1 SGHAT, CDR2 FQNNGV. The CDR3 spans 14 residues. TCRdb re-analyzed the 5' RACE reads; it lists each CDR3 protein once, without DNA. Its listing shows over 120,000 distinct CDR3 sequences. This TCR derives from a man aged 18-30 years in good health. Sequencing was carried out using blood T cells: a sorted CD56 or NKG2C T cell subset, CD4+ or CD8+ T cells, or bulk PBMC T cells (not recorded which). The genes are TRBV11-2 and TRBJ2-1; TCRdb calls TRBD1, which cannot be checked without DNA. CDR3 protein: CASRPQGRGEKQFF.